This is a list of T cell receptor beta chains from one sample in a study of blood T cells in healthy people across ages. TCRdb ran MiXCR on the 5' RACE reads and lists one entry per CDR3 protein. The sample holds about 640,000 distinct CDR3 sequences, approximately 30% seen once. Source material: blood. The receptors were sampled from a woman of 80 years or more in good health. The CDR3 runs from the conserved cysteine through the conserved F or W. A D gene is named only where the DNA matches it firmly. Clone size is shown for a subset of rows, as once, few, many or a class of expanded clone.

CDR3,DNA,V,J,D,size
CSVAASSYEQYF,TGCAGCGTTGCGGCGAGCTCCTACGAGCAGTACTTC,TRBV29-1,TRBJ2-7,-,many
CASSYSRGIRETQYF,TGTGCCAGCAGTTACTCCAGGGGGATACGAGAGACCCAGTACTTC,TRBV6-6,TRBJ2-5,TRBD1,-
CASSGDRDNSPLHF,TGTGCCAGCAGCGGGGACAGGGACAATTCACCCCTCCACTTT,TRBV5-6,TRBJ1-6,TRBD1,many
CASSLRGATGDTQYF,TGTGCCAGCAGCCTTCGGGGGGCTACAGGAGATACGCAGTATTTT,TRBV9,TRBJ2-3,-,-
CASISGGASGYTF,TGTGCCAGCATCTCAGGGGGGGCCTCTGGCTACACCTTC,TRBV6-6,TRBJ1-2,TRBD1,few
CASSIDGTGQIYGYTF,TGTGCCAGTAGTATAGATGGGACAGGCCAAATCTATGGCTACACCTTC,TRBV19,TRBJ1-2,TRBD1,-
CASSQVTGNYEQYF,TGTGCCAGCAGCCAGGTTACAGGAAACTACGAGCAGTACTTC,TRBV14,TRBJ2-7,-,many
CASSEARTSGVDTQYF,TGTGCCAGCAGTGAAGCGCGAACTAGCGGAGTAGATACGCAGTATTTT,TRBV2,TRBJ2-3,TRBD2,few
CASSYSTDMQYF,TGTGCCAGCAGCTATAGCACAGATATGCAGTATTTT,TRBV11-2,TRBJ2-3,-,-
CSVEASQGSEPYEQYF,TGCAGCGTTGAAGCGTCCCAGGGGTCGGAACCCTACGAGCAGTACTTC,TRBV29-1,TRBJ2-7,-,many
CASSQTGGNIQYF,TGTGCCAGCAGCCAGACAGGGGGAAACATTCAGTACTTC,TRBV7-2,TRBJ2-4,TRBD1,many
CSAFTGGAREKLFF,TGCAGTGCTTTCACAGGGGGCGCCCGGGAAAAACTGTTTTTT,TRBV20-1,TRBJ1-4,TRBD1,-
CASSLPTGTEQYF,TGTGCCAGCAGCTTACCGACAGGGACCGAGCAGTACTTC,TRBV7-2,TRBJ2-7,TRBD1,many
CASRVNHEQFF,TGTGCCAGCAGGGTTAACCATGAGCAGTTCTTC,TRBV28,TRBJ2-1,-,many
CASPWRDRRAGELFF,TGTGCCAGCCCGTGGCGAGACAGGCGTGCCGGGGAGCTGTTTTTT,TRBV27,TRBJ2-2,-,many
CASSVGTGVFSASANTEAFF,TGTGCCAGCAGCGTCGGGACAGGGGTATTCAGTGCATCAGCGAACACTGAAGCTTTCTTT,TRBV7-2,TRBJ1-1,TRBD1,-
CASSLRRDRVAYEQYF,TGCGCCAGCAGCTTGCGCCGGGACAGGGTGGCCTACGAGCAGTACTTC,TRBV5-1,TRBJ2-7,TRBD1,many
CASSLLRNEQYF,TGTGCCAGCAGCTTATTGCGGAACGAGCAGTACTTC,TRBV28,TRBJ2-7,-,many
CACRAGVFSGYTF,TGTGCCTGCCGGGCAGGGGTATTCTCGGGCTACACCTTC,TRBV30,TRBJ1-2,-,once
CSAPPSGGLETQYF,TGCAGTGCCCCACCTAGCGGGGGACTGGAGACCCAGTACTTC,TRBV20-1,TRBJ2-5,TRBD2,many